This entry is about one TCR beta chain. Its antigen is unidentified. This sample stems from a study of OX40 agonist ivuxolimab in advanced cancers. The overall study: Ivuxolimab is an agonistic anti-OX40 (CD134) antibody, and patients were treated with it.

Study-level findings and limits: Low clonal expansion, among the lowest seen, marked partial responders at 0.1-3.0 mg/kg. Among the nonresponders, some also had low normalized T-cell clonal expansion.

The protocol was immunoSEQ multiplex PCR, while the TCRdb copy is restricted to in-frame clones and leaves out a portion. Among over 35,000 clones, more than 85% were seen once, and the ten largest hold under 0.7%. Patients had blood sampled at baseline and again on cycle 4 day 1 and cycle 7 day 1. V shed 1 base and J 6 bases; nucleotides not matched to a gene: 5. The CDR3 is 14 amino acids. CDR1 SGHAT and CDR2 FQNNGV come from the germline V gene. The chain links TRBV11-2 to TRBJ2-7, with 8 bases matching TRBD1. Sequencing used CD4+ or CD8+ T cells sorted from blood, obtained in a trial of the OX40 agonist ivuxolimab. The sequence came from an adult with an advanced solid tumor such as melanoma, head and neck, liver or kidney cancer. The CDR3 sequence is CASSLGGQGGEQYF. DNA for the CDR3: TGTGCCAGCAGCTTAGGTGGACAGGGTGGCGAGCAGTACTTC.